This T cell receptor (beta chain) was sequenced in a study of blood T cell repertoires in COVID-19. Original handling: Quantification of nucleated cells was approximated via reference gene primer amplification. The repertoire was sequenced with immunoSEQ multiplex PCR; TCRdb's copy has only in-frame clones and lacks some. The V and J calls and clone size come from that table; D and trimming were worked out from the DNA. The sample lists 350,000 to 400,000 clones, approximately 86% occurring once. The V end lost 2 bases, the J end lost 2 bases, and 24 bases lay between the germline ends. The CDR3 sequence is 19 residues long. Germline loops: CDR1 SEHNR, CDR2 FQNEAQ (reference sequence). This clone is a singleton in its sample.

The chain carries TRBV7-9 and TRBJ2-5; tentatively, D is TRBD1 (6 bases). The material sequenced was peripheral blood. The clonotype comes from a woman aged 55-70 years with COVID-19, enrolled during active disease. CDR3 loop: CASSLYRPTGRSPQETQYF. CDR3 nucleotide sequence: TGTGCCAGCAGCTTATATCGGCCTACAGGGCGATCCCCTCAAGAGACCCAGTACTTC.